These T cell receptor beta chains were read from a single sample in a study of radiotherapy plus CTLA-4 blockade in lung cancer. Clones were read by immunoSEQ multiplex PCR, and TCRdb kept only the in-frame ones, dropping some. The repertoire holds some 48,000 clones, with approximately 86% as singletons. The input for sequencing was peripheral blood, taken from a patient treated with radiotherapy plus ipilimumab. The receptors come from a human donor with non-small cell lung cancer that progressed on radiotherapy plus ipilimumab. Some clones in this sample may be carry-over from other donors' samples. Both conserved end residues are part of each CDR3. The D gene is left open where the match is weak.

j_gene | v_gene | d_gene | len | CDR3aa
TRBJ2-7 | TRBV7-2 | NA | 15 | CASSQFGGSAGEQYF
TRBJ1-1 | TRBV6-6 | NA | 12 | CASRTGGGEAFF
TRBJ1-1 | TRBV6-5 | NA | 14 | CASRAPGVNTEAFF
TRBJ2-1 | TRBV5-1 | TRBD2 | 15 | CASSETSGSFYEQFF
TRBJ2-3 | TRBV5-1 | TRBD2 | 18 | CASSLGRLAGAMTDTQYF
TRBJ1-5 | TRBV19 | NA | 13 | CASSIDLAQPQHF
TRBJ2-5 | TRBV28 | TRBD2 | 15 | CASTHWGEGRETQYF
TRBJ2-5 | TRBV2 | TRBD1 | 13 | CATHRGMGETQYF
TRBJ1-2 | TRBV11-2 | TRBD1 | 15 | CASSFGTGGVYGYTF
TRBJ2-7 | TRBV4-1 | TRBD1 | 15 | CASSQKGDRAYEQYF
TRBJ2-5 | TRBV2 | TRBD2 | 14 | CASSEMLAGETQYF
TRBJ2-5 | TRBV15 | NA | 15 | CATSRGDGGSETQYF
TRBJ1-1 | TRBV9 | TRBD1 | 14 | CASSVGDSYTEAFF
TRBJ1-2 | TRBV10-2 | TRBD1 | 13 | CASRETGETGYTF
TRBJ2-3 | TRBV5-1 | TRBD2 | 17 | CASSLKLAGGTTDTQYF
TRBJ1-2 | TRBV7-2 | TRBD1 | 15 | CASSLAEGAGYGYTF
TRBJ2-1 | TRBV5-6 | NA | 18 | CASSLAGDKYMDYNEQFF
TRBJ2-7 | TRBV6-4 | TRBD1 | 17 | CASSDAGQGLDSYEQYF
TRBJ2-3 | TRBV5-6 | TRBD2 | 15 | CASSLVLAGTDTQYF
TRBJ1-2 | TRBV10-3 | NA | 14 | CAISDAGTNYGYTF
TRBJ2-5 | TRBV7-9 | TRBD1 | 14 | CASSETGSGETQYF
TRBJ1-1 | TRBV5-4 | NA | 15 | CASTPDRGLYTEAFF
TRBJ2-7 | TRBV2 | TRBD2 | 14 | CASSARGESYEQYF
TRBJ1-3 | TRBV29-1 | TRBD1 | 14 | CSVVEGAAGNTIYF
TRBJ1-2 | TRBV7-9 | NA | 11 | CASSFEDGYTF
TRBJ2-3 | TRBV7-2 | NA | 15 | CASSLDGNPTDTQYF
TRBJ2-7 | TRBV7-2 | TRBD1 | 18 | CASSSRQGWSGDYYEQYF
TRBJ1-6 | TRBV15 | NA | 14 | CATKGVFGDSPLHF
TRBJ2-7 | TRBV11-2 | NA | 11 | CASSRGNEQYF
TRBJ2-7 | TRBV5-6 | NA | 16 | CASSLAVAANPYEQYF
TRBJ2-7 | TRBV7-9 | TRBD2 | 16 | CASSLSVASGTLEQYF
TRBJ2-3 | TRBV4-2 | TRBD2 | 16 | CASSRTTSGYTDTQYF
TRBJ2-2 | TRBV14 | NA | 12 | CASSLRAGELFF
TRBJ1-5 | TRBV19 | NA | 14 | CASTPGSDYQPQHF
TRBJ2-3 | TRBV9 | TRBD2 | 16 | CASSAASGEITDTQYF
TRBJ1-2 | TRBV5-6 | TRBD1 | 15 | CASSLVGTGGVGYTF
TRBJ2-3 | TRBV2 | NA | 13 | CASIMTGTDTQYF
TRBJ2-3 | TRBV7-8 | TRBD2 | 16 | CASSSLGAGGTDTQYF
TRBJ2-1 | TRBV9 | TRBD2 | 14 | CASSGGLVYNEQFF
TRBJ1-1 | TRBV30 | NA | 13 | CAWKGRGLTEAFF
TRBJ2-1 | TRBV11-2 | NA | 16 | CASSSQLRGSYNEQFF
TRBJ1-4 | TRBV25-1 | NA | 16 | CASSEWGGREDEKLFF
TRBJ2-1 | TRBV5-1 | NA | 17 | CASSLLPFRSSYNEQFF
TRBJ1-1 | TRBV4-3 | NA | 15 | CASSQDMAANTEAFF
TRBJ2-5 | TRBV14 | TRBD1 | 14 | CASSQQTGSETQYF
TRBJ1-1 | TRBV5-1 | NA | 15 | CASSLLGEANTEAFF
TRBJ2-1 | TRBV4-3 | NA | 15 | CASSQAGQRGREQFF
TRBJ2-5 | TRBV5-1 | TRBD2 | 15 | CASSPEGLAEETQYF
TRBJ1-4 | TRBV6-9 | NA | 11 | CASEGVGKLFF
TRBJ2-1 | TRBV6-1 | TRBD1 | 15 | CATRDSSSLRNEQFF
TRBJ2-1 | TRBV16 | TRBD1 | 14 | CASSPWDSYNEQFF